Given below is one TCR beta chain in context. This entry is derived from a study of shared clonotypes between healthy human individuals. Here immunoSEQ multiplex PCR was the method, and the copy in TCRdb shows in-frame clones only, minus some. The sample lists 2 million to 3 million clones, 90% to 95% occurring once. Germline V lookup: CDR1 SGHVS, CDR2 FNYEAQ. The CDR3 totals 15 residues. V was clipped by 3 bases and J by 12 bases; unmatched bases: 5. The chain recombines TRBV7-6 with TRBJ2-1, with 16 bases fitting TRBD2. This clonotype originated in a man younger than 35 in good health. Some clones in this sample may be carry-over from other donors' samples. What was sequenced was naive CD4+ T cells from PBMCs. Subset of the sample: CD45RA+ positively selected. In DNA form, the CDR3 reads TGTGCCAGCAGCTTGGGACTAGCGGGGGGGATTGGGCAGTTCTTC. This encodes CASSLGLAGGIGQFF.